A single sample gave rise to the 5 T cell receptor beta chains below, sequenced in a study of regulatory T cells in long-lasting Graves disease. Time point in this sample: persistent/refractory GD, antithyroid drugs over 5 years with positive TRAb. PBMCs were the source of the RNA used for TCR sequencing. Sequencing libraries for TCR beta were prepared with iRepertoire HTBI primers and Arm-PCR of CDR3 regions. One entry per CDR3 protein, called by TCRdb with MiXCR from the multiplex PCR reads. The sample lists over 300,000 distinct CDR3 sequences, roughly 21% occurring once. Sequencing used peripheral blood mononuclear cells (PBMCs), obtained when the disease was refractory, from a patient treated with antithyroid drugs. The source of these receptors is a female donor with Graves disease.

This clonotype was seen a few times. This chain uses TRBV5-4 with TRBJ1-2; D is unresolved. The V end was cut by 0 bases, the J end by 8 bases, with 11 bases between. Germline assignment: CDR1 SGHNT and CDR2 YYREEE (reference sequence). CDR3 length: 13 residues. CDR3: CASSLAFEEGYTF. The CDR3 DNA sequence: TGTGCCAGCAGCTTGGCGTTTGAGGAAGGCTACACCTTC.

This clonotype was counted at least ten times. Here the CDR3 reads CASSLTRDRGKTGELFF. The CDR3 DNA follows: TGTGCCAGCAGTCTTACCCGGGACAGGGGAAAAACCGGGGAGCTGTTTTTT. This sequence joins TRBV6-1 and TRBJ2-2; 10 nucleotides agree with TRBD1. With V trimmed by 5 bases and J by 5 bases, 11 bases remained unmatched. There are 17 residues in the CDR3. Germline-derived CDR1 and CDR2 are MNHNS and SASEGT.

This clonotype was seen a handful of times. As DNA, the CDR3 is TGTGCTAGTGGTTACCCCCACTCTAGCTGGGGCTCCTACGAGCAGTACTTC. Translation: CASGYPHSSWGSYEQYF. This chain connects TRBV12-5 to TRBJ2-7, with D tentatively TRBD2 (5 bases). The CDR3 runs to 17 residues. V was clipped by 4 bases and J by 0 bases, with 19 bases between them. CDR1 is LGHNT and CDR2 is FRNRAP in the germline V gene.

This clonotype was detected only a few times. V usage is TRBV20-1 and J usage is TRBJ2-2; the match to TRBD2 covers 12 bases. Trimming took 5 bases from V and 6 from J; bases not matched to a gene: 7. The CDR3 contains 15 residues. CDR1 and CDR2 (germline): DFQATT, SNEGSKA (reference sequence). CDR3 bases: TGCAGTGCTGAAAACAGACTAGCGGGAGCCGGGGAGCTGTTTTTT. Its translation is CSAENRLAGAGELFF.

There are many counts of this clonotype. This chain uses TRBV29-1 with TRBJ1-2, with 9 bases matching TRBD1. The CDR3 length is 14 residues. Germline trimming cut 3 bases from V and 1 base from J; bases unmatched to any gene: 3. CDR1 is SQVTM, CDR2 ANQGSEA, per germline. The CDR3 loop reads CSVDGGQGNYGYTF. In nucleotides, the CDR3 is TGCAGCGTTGATGGGGGACAGGGTAACTATGGCTACACCTTC.